The 25 T cell receptor beta chains listed next were all sequenced from one sample in a study of shared clonotypes between healthy human individuals. Naive CD8 populations comprised CD45RO-negative cells positively selected for CCR7, excluding terminally differentiated effector memory CD45RA+ cells. Measured with immunoSEQ multiplex PCR; TCRdb has only the in-frame clones, and not every one. The sample carries about 2.2 million clones, 93% recorded once. The source material was naive CD8+ T cells from PBMCs. These TCRs come from a man aged 18-30 years in good health. Some clones in this sample may be carry-over from other donors' samples.

The chain is built from TRBV18 and TRBJ2-1; 8 nucleotides align to TRBD2. This CDR3 has 19 residues. J gave up 0 bases and V 4 bases, and 14 bases lay outside the gene matches. Germline-derived CDR1 and CDR2 are KGHSH and LQKENI. DNA of the CDR3: TGTGCCAGCTCACACCCCGGGACTAGATTTGGGGACTCCTACAATGAGCAGTTCTTC. It translates to CASSHPGTRFGDSYNEQFF.

In DNA, the CDR3 is TGTGCCAGCAGTGAAGGGACCCCGAGGGCAAGCTCTGGGGCCAACGTCCTGACTTTC. This sequence encodes CASSEGTPRASSGANVLTF. V is TRBV2 and J is TRBJ2-6, with TRBD2 as a possible D gene (5 bases). Germline V gives CDR1 SNHLY, CDR2 FYNNEI. This CDR3 is built from 19 residues. V was cut by 1 base and J by 0 bases, with 16 bases left in between.

The chain combines TRBV27 with TRBJ2-7; TRBD1 is a possible D gene (5 bases). The germline V and J ends were trimmed by 2 bases and 3 bases, with 14 bases remaining between them. This CDR3 is 15 amino acids long. In germline, CDR1 is MNHEY, CDR2 SMNVEV (reference sequence). The CDR3 coding sequence is TGTGCCAGCAGTTTAAGGGTAGGACAAGTCTACGAGCAGTACTTC. This translates into CASSLRVGQVYEQYF.

The chain employs TRBV27 and TRBJ2-5, with 8 bases lining up with TRBD2. CDR3 length equals 17 residues. Looked up from germline, CDR1 is MNHEY and CDR2 is SMNVEV (reference sequence). V lost 0 bases, J lost 2 bases, and 8 bases stayed unmatched. The DNA for the CDR3 is TGTGCCAGCAGTTTATCCCCGGGAGGGCCGTGGCAAGAGACCCAGTACTTC. Protein sequence: CASSLSPGGPWQETQYF.

A note on this clone: Different DNA sequences within this sample yield the same CDR3. The chain has TRBV7-3 and TRBJ2-7; the D call may be TRBD1 or TRBD2 (5 bases each). The germline V and J ends were trimmed by 5 bases and 4 bases, with 12 bases remaining between them. CDR3 length: 13 residues. Germline V gene data show CDR1 as SGHTA and CDR2 as FQGTGA. The CDR3 sequence is CASSPGTGYEQYF. DNA for the CDR3: TGTGCCAGCAGCCCGGGGACGGGGTACGAGCAGTACTTC.

The genes are TRBV11-2 and TRBJ1-3; unclear D gene. The V and J ends lost 4 bases and 5 bases respectively, with 12 bases between them. Germline values: CDR1 SGHAT, CDR2 FQNNGV. This CDR3 region has 14 residues. The CDR3 is CASSSPPDRNTIYF. The CDR3 nucleotides read TGTGCCAGCAGCTCCCCCCCCGACAGAAACACCATATATTTT.

This clone was found once. This sequence joins TRBV27 and TRBJ2-6; the D is unclear. This CDR3 contains 15 residues. Germline CDR1 MNHEY, CDR2 SMNVEV (reference sequence). The V end lost 7 bases, the J end lost 0 bases, and 10 bases lay between the germline ends. The CDR3 loop reads CASTPAYSGANVLTF. The CDR3 bases are TGTGCCAGCACCCCAGCCTACTCTGGGGCCAACGTCCTGACTTTC. The full variable domain, rest sourced from reference TRBV27 and TRBJ2-6, is EAQVTQNPRYLITVTGKKLTVTCSQNMNHEYMSWYRQDPGLGLRQIYYSMNVEVTDKGDVPEGYKVSRKEKRNFPLILESPSPNQTSLYFCASTPAYSGANVLTFGAGSRLTVL.

The V and J genes are TRBV9 and TRBJ2-1; TRBD2 matches at 8 bases. The germline V gene has CDR1 SGDLS and CDR2 YYNGEE. This CDR3 contains 16 residues. The V segment lost 4 bases and the J segment 8 bases; nucleotides outside the gene matches: 14. Here the CDR3 DNA reads TGTGCCAGCAGCTTCTCCCCCCCACTAGCGGCGGATGAGCAGTTCTTC. It encodes CASSFSPPLAADEQFF.

For this clone: Distinct nucleotide sequences in the sample also encode this CDR3. The chain carries TRBV5-1 and TRBJ2-7; TRBD1 aligns across 7 bases. This CDR3 is 14 amino acids long. CDR1 is SGHRS, CDR2 YFSETQ, per germline. With V trimmed by 0 bases and J by 3 bases, 3 bases remained unmatched. CDR3 protein: CASSLAGTVYEQYF. In DNA, the CDR3 is TGCGCCAGCAGCTTGGCCGGGACAGTCTACGAGCAGTACTTC.

The chain carries TRBV6-1 and TRBJ2-7; D perhaps matches TRBD1 (6 bases). This CDR3 spans 14 amino acids. Germline-derived CDR1 and CDR2 are MNHNS and SASEGT. V lost 8 bases, J lost 0 bases, and 14 bases lay in between. In nucleotides, the CDR3 is TGTGCCAGCTGGATGCAGGGGAGCTCCTACGAGCAGTACTTC. Translated: CASWMQGSSYEQYF.

V gene TRBV25-1 combines with J gene TRBJ2-5; unclear D gene. V lost 4 bases, J lost 5 bases, and 11 bases lay in between. The CDR3 is 13 amino acids. Germline V gene sequence: CDR1 MGHDK, CDR2 SYGVNS. This CDR3 is CASSALVGETQYF. The CDR3 DNA follows: TGTGCCAGCAGTGCGTTGGTTGGGGAGACCCAGTACTTC.

This chain links TRBV19 with TRBJ2-4; weak D call: TRBD2 (5 bases). The V end lost 4 bases, the J end lost 7 bases, and 17 bases lay between the germline ends. The germline CDR1 and CDR2 sequences are LNHDA and SQIVND (reference sequence). The CDR3 spans 15 residues. In nucleotides, the CDR3 is TGTGCCAGTAGTACTGGACCCGGGGAAAGCAACATTCAGTACTTC. It specifies CASSTGPGESNIQYF.

The gene calls are TRBV6-5 and TRBJ2-1; 11 bases line up with TRBD2. V shed 6 bases, J shed 7 bases, and the junction held 8 bases outside the gene matches. The CDR3 totals 15 residues. Germline-derived CDR1 and CDR2 are MNHEY and SVGAGI. DNA for the CDR3: TGTGCCAGCAGACCTCTAGCGGGAGGCTCAAATGAGCAGTTCTTC. Protein sequence: CASRPLAGGSNEQFF.

This chain uses TRBV14 with TRBJ1-2; TRBD1 is a possible D gene (6 bases). Trimming removed 4 bases from V and 3 bases from J, with 18 bases in between. The CDR3 is 16 amino acids. CDR1 and CDR2 (germline): SGHDN, FVKESK. CDR3 sequence: CASSPSGGIADYGYTF. The CDR3 region has the DNA TGTGCCAGCAGCCCTTCCGGGGGCATCGCGGACTATGGCTACACCTTC.

The DNA of the CDR3 is TGTGCCAGCAGGGACAGGCTAATTACGTCCCACGAGCAGTACTTC. Amino acids: CASRDRLITSHEQYF. The chain employs TRBV11-2 and TRBJ2-7; 7 bases match TRBD1. The V gene's germline CDR1 is SGHAT and CDR2 FQNNGV. V gave up 6 bases and J gave up 5 bases; unmatched junction bases: 13. CDR3 length: 15 amino acids.

This chain links TRBV5-5 with TRBJ2-7, with TRBD2 identical over 7 bases. Trimming at V came to 5 bases and at J to 2 bases, leaving 7 bases not matched to a gene. The CDR3 runs 14 residues. Germline V gene data show CDR1 as SGHKS and CDR2 as YYEKEE (reference sequence). In DNA form, the CDR3 reads TGTGCCAGCAGAATCCGGGGGGACGCCTACGAGCAGTACTTC. It codes for CASRIRGDAYEQYF. The full variable domain, with the rest looked up from reference TRBV5-5 and TRBJ2-7, is DAGVTQSPTHLIKTRGQQVTLRCSPISGHKSVSWYQQVLGQGPQFIFQYYEKEERGRGNFPDRFSARQFPNYSSELNVNALLLGDSALYLCASRIRGDAYEQYFGPGTRLTVT.

This chain connects TRBV9 to TRBJ1-2; 10 bases match TRBD1. Looked up from germline, CDR1 is SGDLS and CDR2 is YYNGEE. CDR3 size: 15 residues. V was pared by 4 bases and J by 5 bases, with 8 bases of the junction left unmatched. The chain's CDR3 is CASSISTGGVYGYTF. The CDR3 DNA reads TGTGCCAGCAGCATCTCGACAGGGGGCGTTTATGGCTACACCTTC. Combining the CDR3 with reference TRBV9 and TRBJ1-2 gives the whole variable domain DSGVTQTPKHLITATGQRVTLRCSPRSGDLSVYWYQQSLDQGLQFLIQYYNGEERAKGNILERFSAQQFPDLHSELNLSSLELGDSALYFCASSISTGGVYGYTFGSGTRLTVV.

The rearrangement uses TRBV2 and TRBJ2-5, with TRBD2 matching 7 bases. Germline trimming cut 4 bases from V and 0 bases from J; bases unmatched to any gene: 14. This CDR3 is built from 18 residues. Per germline, CDR1 SNHLY and CDR2 FYNNEI. The DNA of the CDR3 is TGTGCCAGCAGTGCGAACATCGCGGGAGAAGGGTACCAAGAGACCCAGTACTTC. Translated: CASSANIAGEGYQETQYF.

The rearrangement links TRBV27 to TRBJ2-1; tentative D call: TRBD1 (5 bases). This CDR3 is 11 amino acids long. Deletions cut 6 bases from V and 8 bases from J, with 8 bases between. CDR1 MNHEY and CDR2 SMNVEV come from the germline V gene (reference sequence). CDR3 in amino acids: CASRWGYEQFF. The CDR3 nucleotides are TGTGCCAGCAGGTGGGGCTATGAGCAGTTCTTC.

The chain carries TRBV19 and TRBJ1-4; D gene uncertain. The V gene lost 7 bases and the J gene lost 4 bases, with 16 bases spanning the gap. CDR1 LNHDA and CDR2 SQIVND come from the germline V gene (reference sequence). This CDR3 is built from 15 residues. In DNA form, the CDR3 reads TGTGCCAGTACTACTTCGAGGCAGTATAATGAAAAACTGTTTTTT. Protein sequence: CASTTSRQYNEKLFF.

The chain joins TRBV5-1 to TRBJ2-7; TRBD1 matches at 7 bases. Losses at the gene ends were 0 bases for V and 2 bases for J; bases not matched to a gene: 11. The CDR3 runs 17 residues. In germline, CDR1 is SGHRS, CDR2 YFSETQ. The CDR3 DNA sequence: TGCGCCAGCAGCTTGGCTGAACTACAGGGGCTCCCCTACGAGCAGTACTTC. Its translation is CASSLAELQGLPYEQYF.

A word on this clone: Other DNA sequences from this sample encode an identical CDR3 as well. V usage is TRBV19 and J usage is TRBJ2-7; D call uncertain. Germline assignment: CDR1 LNHDA and CDR2 SQIVND (reference sequence). This CDR3 is 11 amino acids long. V shed 7 bases and J shed 4 bases, with 8 bases lying between them. The CDR3 sequence is CASTDSYEQYF. The DNA for the CDR3 is TGTGCCAGTACTGATTCGTACGAGCAGTACTTC. The variable domain in full, completed from reference TRBV19 and TRBJ2-7, reads DGGITQSPKYLFRKEGQNVTLSCEQNLNHDAMYWYRQDPGQGLRLIYYSQIVNDFQKGDIAEGYSVSREKKESFPLTVTSAQKNPTAFYLCASTDSYEQYFGPGTRLTVT.

The rearrangement links TRBV30 to TRBJ1-2; TRBD1 agrees at 10 bases. There are 17 residues in the CDR3. J lost 7 bases, V lost 4 bases, and 18 bases had no gene match. Per the germline V gene, CDR1 is GTSNPN and CDR2 is SVGIG (reference sequence). In DNA, the CDR3 is TGTGCCTGGATGAAGTTTAGACAGGGGGCAAGTTTGGGTGGCTACACCTTC. The encoded protein is CAWMKFRQGASLGGYTF.

This sequence joins TRBV15 and TRBJ2-7; 10 bases agree with TRBD1. After removal of 5 bases from V and 2 bases from J, the junction contained 9 bases not matched to a gene. This CDR3 is 16 amino acids long. CDR1 is LNHNV, CDR2 YYDKDF, per germline (reference sequence). CDR3 sequence (DNA): TGTGCCACCAGCGCCCACGGGACAGGGGTGGCCTACGAGCAGTACTTC. Encoded protein: CATSAHGTGVAYEQYF.

The V gene is TRBV12-2, the J gene TRBJ2-5. TRBV12-2 counts as a pseudogene. The CDR3 sequence is 14 residues long. The CDR3 here is CASRLVGEKETQYF. CDR3 DNA: TGTGCAAGTCGCTTAGTAGGCGAAAAAGAGACCCAGTACTTC.